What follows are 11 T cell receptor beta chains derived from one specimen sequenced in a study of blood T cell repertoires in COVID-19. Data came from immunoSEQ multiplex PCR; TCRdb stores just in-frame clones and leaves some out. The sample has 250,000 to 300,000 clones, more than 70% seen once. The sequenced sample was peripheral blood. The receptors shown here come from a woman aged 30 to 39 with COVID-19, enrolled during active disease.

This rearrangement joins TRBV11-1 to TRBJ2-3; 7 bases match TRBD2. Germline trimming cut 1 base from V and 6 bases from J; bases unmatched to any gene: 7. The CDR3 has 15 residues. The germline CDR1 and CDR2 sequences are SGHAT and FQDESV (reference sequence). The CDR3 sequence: CASSLVGRREDTQYF. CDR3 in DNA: TGTGCCAGCAGCTTAGTCGGTCGGCGGGAGGATACGCAGTATTTT.

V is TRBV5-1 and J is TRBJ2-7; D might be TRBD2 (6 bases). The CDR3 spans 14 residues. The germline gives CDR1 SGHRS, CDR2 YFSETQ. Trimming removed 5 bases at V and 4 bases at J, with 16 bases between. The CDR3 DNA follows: TGCGCCAGCAGTATGGGGCCTAGCGAATACGAGCAGTACTTC. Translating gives CASSMGPSEYEQYF.

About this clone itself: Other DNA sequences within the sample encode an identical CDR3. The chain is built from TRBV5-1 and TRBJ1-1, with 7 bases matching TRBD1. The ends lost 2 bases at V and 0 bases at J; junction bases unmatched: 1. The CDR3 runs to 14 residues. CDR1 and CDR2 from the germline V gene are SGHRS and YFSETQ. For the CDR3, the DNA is TGCGCCAGCAGCTTACAGGGGATGAACACTGAAGCTTTCTTT. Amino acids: CASSLQGMNTEAFF.

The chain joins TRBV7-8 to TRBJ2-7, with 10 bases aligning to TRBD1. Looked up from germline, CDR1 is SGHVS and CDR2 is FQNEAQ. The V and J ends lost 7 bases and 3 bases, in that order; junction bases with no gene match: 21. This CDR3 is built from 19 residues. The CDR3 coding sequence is TGTGCCAGCACCAACTCGCCAGGGACAGGGGTTTTTTACCTCTACGAGCAGTACTTC. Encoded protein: CASTNSPGTGVFYLYEQYF.

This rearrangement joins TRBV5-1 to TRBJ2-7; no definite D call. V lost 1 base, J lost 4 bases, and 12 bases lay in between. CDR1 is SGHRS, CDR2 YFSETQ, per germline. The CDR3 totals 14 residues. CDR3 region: CASSLLSGEYEQYF. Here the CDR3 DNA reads TGCGCCAGCAGCTTGCTTTCTGGAGAATACGAGCAGTACTTC. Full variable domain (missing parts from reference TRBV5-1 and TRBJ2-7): KAGVTQTPRYLIKTRGQQVTLSCSPISGHRSVSWYQQTPGQGLQFLFEYFSETQRNKGNFPGRFSGRQFSNSRSEMNVSTLELGDSALYLCASSLLSGEYEQYFGPGTRLTVT.

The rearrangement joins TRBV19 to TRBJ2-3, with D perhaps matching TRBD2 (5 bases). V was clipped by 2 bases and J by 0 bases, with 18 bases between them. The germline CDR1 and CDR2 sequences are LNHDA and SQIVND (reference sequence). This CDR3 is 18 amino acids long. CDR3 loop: CASSIYLGVRLSTDTQYF. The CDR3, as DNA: TGTGCCAGTAGTATATATCTCGGGGTCCGTCTTAGCACAGATACGCAGTATTTT.

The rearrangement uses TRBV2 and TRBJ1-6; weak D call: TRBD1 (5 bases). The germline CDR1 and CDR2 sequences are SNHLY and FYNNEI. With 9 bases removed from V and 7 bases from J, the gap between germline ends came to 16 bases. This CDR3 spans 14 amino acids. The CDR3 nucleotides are TGTGCCAGGGGACTGACCGAGTTGAATTCACCCCTCCACTTT. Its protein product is CARGLTELNSPLHF.

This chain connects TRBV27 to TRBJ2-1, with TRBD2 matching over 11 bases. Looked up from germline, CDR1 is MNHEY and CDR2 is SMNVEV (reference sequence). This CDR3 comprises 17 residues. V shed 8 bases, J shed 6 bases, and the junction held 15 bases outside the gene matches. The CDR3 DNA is TGTGCCAGCGAGCGTCAGACTAGCGGGAATTTGCGCAATGAGCAGTTCTTC. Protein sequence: CASERQTSGNLRNEQFF.

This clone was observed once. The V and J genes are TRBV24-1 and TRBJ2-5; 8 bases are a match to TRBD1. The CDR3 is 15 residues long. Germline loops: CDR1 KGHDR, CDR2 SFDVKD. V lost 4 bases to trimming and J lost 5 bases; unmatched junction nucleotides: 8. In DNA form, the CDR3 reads TGTGCCACCAGTGAGAGGACAGGGCTAATGGAGACCCAGTACTTC. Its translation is CATSERTGLMETQYF.

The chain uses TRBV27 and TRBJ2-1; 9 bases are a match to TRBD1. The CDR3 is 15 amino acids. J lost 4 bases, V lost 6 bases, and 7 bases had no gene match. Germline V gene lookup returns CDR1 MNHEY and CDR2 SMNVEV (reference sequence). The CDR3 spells CASSPDRGSYNEQFF. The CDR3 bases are TGTGCCAGCAGCCCCGACAGGGGGTCGTACAATGAGCAGTTCTTC.

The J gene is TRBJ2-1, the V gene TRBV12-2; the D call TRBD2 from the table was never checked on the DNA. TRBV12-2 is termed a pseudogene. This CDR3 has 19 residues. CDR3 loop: CASRLGTSGFSSWPREQFF. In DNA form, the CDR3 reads TGTGCAAGTCGCTTAGGGACTAGCGGGTTTTCCTCGTGGCCTCGAGAGCAGTTCTTC.